The 10 T cell receptor beta chains listed next were all sequenced from one sample in a study of T cells in Graves' hyperthyroidism and ophthalmopathy. The CDR3 regions of TCR beta were amplified from RNA transcripts. In the first-round RT-PCR of the TCR CDR3, the HTBI primer set was used. Using its own MiXCR run on the multiplex PCR reads, TCRdb lists one record per CDR3 protein. The table shows 250,000 to 350,000 distinct CDR3 sequences, with 20% to 25% occurring only once. Sequenced material: blood. The receptor set was obtained from a young man with Graves' ophthalmopathy.

This clonotype was counted many times. This chain connects TRBV11-2 to TRBJ2-1; the D is unclear. The CDR3 runs 15 residues. Trimming left V 2 bases short and J 0 bases short, with 8 bases between. The germline gives CDR1 SGHAT, CDR2 FQNNGV. For the CDR3, the DNA is TGTGCCAGCAGCTTAATAGTGAGCTCCTACAATGAGCAGTTCTTC. This translates into CASSLIVSSYNEQFF.

This clonotype has only a few counts. The chain combines TRBV6-1 with TRBJ2-3; D is undetermined. V lost 0 bases and J lost 0, with 10 bases in between. From germline, CDR1 is MNHNS and CDR2 SASEGT. The CDR3 is 16 amino acids. The CDR3 spells CASSEASGFSTDTQYF. The CDR3 region has the DNA TGTGCCAGCAGTGAAGCGTCCGGGTTCAGCACAGATACGCAGTATTTT.

The table lists this clonotype with many counts. The chain carries TRBV3-1 and TRBJ2-1, with D uncertain. Germline V gene lookup returns CDR1 LGHDT and CDR2 YNNKEL (reference sequence). The V end was cut by 0 bases, the J end by 9 bases, with 9 bases between. This CDR3 has 13 amino acids. The CDR3 DNA sequence: TGTGCCAGCAGCCAAGATATACCGGGTGAGCAGTTCTTC. The encoded protein is CASSQDIPGEQFF.

V usage is TRBV12-5 and J usage is TRBJ2-7; 7 positions match TRBD1. Germline CDR1 is LGHNT and CDR2 is FRNRAP. The CDR3 contains 12 residues. J was trimmed by 4 bases and V by 5 bases; bases with no gene match: 2. DNA of the CDR3: TGTGCTAGTGGTAGGGACAGTTACGAGCAGTACTTC. It yields the protein CASGRDSYEQYF.

This clonotype occurred a few times. The chain couples TRBV19 to TRBJ2-3; 13 bases fit TRBD2. The V gene end was trimmed by 4 bases and the J gene end by 3 bases; junction bases not matched to a gene: 1. The CDR3 spans 15 residues. In germline, CDR1 is LNHDA, CDR2 SQIVND (reference sequence). The CDR3 reads CASSKGLAGTDTQYF. DNA of the CDR3: TGTGCCAGTAGTAAGGGACTAGCGGGAACAGATACGCAGTATTTT. Using reference TRBV19 and TRBJ2-3 for the parts outside the CDR3, the full variable domain is DGGITQSPKYLFRKEGQNVTLSCEQNLNHDAMYWYRQDPGQGLRLIYYSQIVNDFQKGDIAEGYSVSREKKESFPLTVTSAQKNPTAFYLCASSKGLAGTDTQYFGPGTRLTVL.

This clonotype has a handful of counts. This chain uses TRBV6-4 with TRBJ2-2; D remains unclear. This CDR3 region has 14 residues. In germline, CDR1 is MRHNA, CDR2 SNTAGT. Trimming removed 7 bases at V and 3 bases at J, with 12 bases between. DNA for the CDR3: TGTGCCAGCACTCAGGTGGCGGACACCGGGGAGCTGTTTTTT. This sequence encodes CASTQVADTGELFF.

This chain connects TRBV5-6 to TRBJ2-3, with D perhaps matching TRBD2 (5 bases). Trimming left V 0 bases short and J 3 bases short, with 11 bases between. The CDR3 is 15 amino acids. Germline CDR1 and CDR2: SGHDT and YYEEEE. The CDR3 DNA sequence: TGTGCCAGCAGCTTGGAGGGAGTCCGGACAGATACGCAGTATTTT. Encoded protein: CASSLEGVRTDTQYF.

V gene TRBV10-1 combines with J gene TRBJ2-1; 9 nucleotides match TRBD1. Germline loops: CDR1 WNHNN, CDR2 SYGVQD (reference sequence). The length of the CDR3 is 16 residues. V shed 3 bases, J shed 4 bases, and the junction held 7 bases outside the gene matches. CDR3 protein: CASSDGGQGPYNEQFF. CDR3 DNA sequence: TGCGCCAGCAGTGATGGAGGACAGGGGCCTTACAATGAGCAGTTCTTC.

The chain employs TRBV7-2 and TRBJ2-6; D possibly corresponds to TRBD2 (6 bases). CDR3 size: 16 residues. Trimming left V 2 bases short and J 0 bases short, with 8 bases between. Germline CDR1 and CDR2: SGHTA and FQGNSA. CDR3 bases: TGTGCCAGCAGCTTAACGGGGGTCTCTGGGGCCAACGTCCTGACTTTC. This sequence encodes CASSLTGVSGANVLTF.

This clonotype was picked up one time. V and J are TRBV5-6 and TRBJ1-2, with D tentatively TRBD1 (6 bases). From germline, CDR1 is SGHDT and CDR2 YYEEEE. This CDR3 has 15 amino acids. Trimming took off 0 bases at V and 6 bases at J, with 15 bases between the two ends. The CDR3 reads CASSLALRGDHGYTF. The CDR3 bases are TGTGCCAGCAGCTTGGCCCTCAGGGGAGATCATGGCTACACCTTC.